What follows are 24 T cell receptor beta chains derived from one specimen sequenced in a study of T and B cells in COVID-19 patients. From blood, about 250-500 ng of genomic DNA served as TRB template. Multiplex PCR with BIOMED2 TRB-A/B primer pools amplified TRB rearrangements. One entry per CDR3 protein results from TCRdb running MiXCR on the multiplex PCR reads. The sample lists about 13,000 distinct CDR3 sequences; over 25% were seen once. The sample was blood. These receptors were taken from a human donor who had recovered from COVID-19.

By frequency in the sample, this clonotype is large. The gene calls are TRBV29-1 and TRBJ2-5; tentative D call: TRBD2 (6 bases). This CDR3 comprises 12 residues. Germline CDR1 is SQVTM and CDR2 is ANQGSEA. Trimming stripped 4 bases from V and 7 bases from J, with 13 bases between. For the CDR3, the DNA is TGCAGCGTTGCCAGGGAGGTCGCGACCCAGTACTTC. Amino acid sequence: CSVAREVATQYF.

The CDR3 reads CSAQTALQSSYEQYF. The CDR3 DNA is TGCAGTGCACAAACGGCCCTCCAAAGCTCCTACGAGCAGTACTTC. This chain joins TRBV20-1 and TRBJ2-7; D is unresolved. The germline V gene has CDR1 DFQATT and CDR2 SNEGSKA (reference sequence). The CDR3 spans 15 residues. V shed 6 bases and J shed 0 bases, with 18 bases lying between them.

This chain uses TRBV20-1 with TRBJ2-1; D gene uncertain. The CDR3 length is 12 residues. The germline gives CDR1 DFQATT, CDR2 SNEGSKA (reference sequence). Trimming pared 3 bases from V and 7 bases from J, leaving 10 bases between. The CDR3 DNA sequence: TGCAGTGCTAGTTCAGGTACGAATGAGCAGTTCTTC. Translation gives CSASSGTNEQFF.

This clonotype was observed a handful of times. The chain uses TRBV20-1 and TRBJ1-2; 8 nucleotides align to TRBD1. This CDR3 comprises 14 residues. CDR1 is DFQATT and CDR2 is SNEGSKA in the germline V gene (reference sequence). With 4 bases clipped from V and 5 bases from J, the junction kept 9 bases outside the gene matches. CDR3 region: CSATKIDRGYGYTF. In DNA, the CDR3 is TGCAGTGCTACCAAAATCGACAGGGGATATGGCTACACCTTC.

By proportion, this clonotype is medium-sized. This rearrangement joins TRBV6-6 to TRBJ2-7; 8 bases fit TRBD1. Germline values: CDR1 MNHNY, CDR2 SVGAGI (reference sequence). The CDR3 consists of 13 residues. V shed 4 bases, J shed 6 bases, and the junction held 5 bases outside the gene matches. The CDR3 DNA is TGTGCCAGCAGTTCGGACAGGGACTCCGAGCAGTACTTC. Its protein product is CASSSDRDSEQYF.

This clonotype qualifies as medium-sized. The chain employs TRBV6-4 and TRBJ2-1; 11 bases are shared with TRBD2. The germline CDR1 and CDR2 sequences are MRHNA and SNTAGT. V lost 6 bases to trimming and J lost 9 bases; unmatched junction nucleotides: 10. The CDR3 totals 15 residues. DNA of the CDR3: TGTGCCAGCAGCGGCGAGGTAGCGGGAGGGAGTGAGCAGTTCTTC. Encoded protein: CASSGEVAGGSEQFF.

The table lists this clonotype with many counts. This rearrangement joins TRBV5-6 to TRBJ2-2; D not certain. V was cut by 0 bases and J by 7 bases, with 10 bases left in between. Germline V gives CDR1 SGHDT, CDR2 YYEEEE. The CDR3 sequence is 14 residues long. The CDR3 nucleotides read TGTGCCAGCAGCTTGGGGCCGGCCGGCGGGGAGCTGTTTTTT. Translated, it gives CASSLGPAGGELFF.

This clonotype has just one count. V and J are TRBV13 and TRBJ2-3; 12 bases align to TRBD1. Trimming removed 5 bases from V and 4 bases from J; junction bases left unmatched: 7. Germline V lookup: CDR1 PRHDT, CDR2 FYEKMQ (reference sequence). This CDR3 has 16 amino acids. The DNA for the CDR3 is TGTGCCAGCAGCACTACGGGACAGGGGGCCGCAGATACGCAGTATTTT. This gives the protein CASSTTGQGAADTQYF.

This clonotype counts as medium-sized. The chain carries TRBV19 and TRBJ2-1, with D perhaps matching TRBD2 (5 bases). CDR3 size: 14 residues. Trimming removed 7 bases at V and 3 bases at J, with 13 bases between. CDR1 and CDR2 from the germline V gene are LNHDA and SQIVND (reference sequence). The CDR3 spells CASNLGEIYNEQFF. Here the CDR3 DNA reads TGTGCCAGTAATCTTGGGGAGATCTACAATGAGCAGTTCTTC.

A few counts support this clonotype. J is TRBJ2-7 and V is TRBV14, with TRBD1 matching 8 bases. V shed 4 bases and J 5 bases; nucleotides not matched to a gene: 7. Per germline, CDR1 SGHDN and CDR2 FVKESK. The CDR3 is made up of 14 amino acids. CDR3 DNA sequence: TGTGCCAGCAGCCCGAATCCAGGGGGCAACGAGCAGTACTTC. Its translation: CASSPNPGGNEQYF.

This clonotype has a count of ten or more. This sequence joins TRBV6-4 and TRBJ2-1, with TRBD2 matching over 12 bases. Trimming at V came to 6 bases and at J to 6 bases, leaving 6 bases not matched to a gene. This CDR3 spans 15 amino acids. CDR1 is MRHNA and CDR2 is SNTAGT in the germline V gene. DNA of the CDR3: TGTGCCAGCAGCCCTAGCGGGGGGGGGGTCAATGAGCAGTTCTTC. This translates into CASSPSGGGVNEQFF.

A few counts support this clonotype. This chain links TRBV28 with TRBJ1-3, with D unclear. The length of the CDR3 is 15 residues. V lost 3 bases and J 0 bases, leaving 9 bases between the germline ends. The germline V gene has CDR1 MDHEN and CDR2 SYDVKM. The CDR3 nucleotides are TGTGCCAGCAGTTTCGCGACGTACTCTGGAAACACCATATATTTT. Amino acid sequence: CASSFATYSGNTIYF. The full variable domain, rest sourced from reference TRBV28 and TRBJ1-3, is DVKVTQSSRYLVKRTGEKVFLECVQDMDHENMFWYRQDPGLGLRLIYFSYDVKMKEKGDIPEGYSVSREKKERFSLILESASTNQTSMYLCASSFATYSGNTIYFGEGSWLTVV.

In this sample, this clonotype is medium-sized (0.01 to 0.1%). The chain's CDR3 is CASSLGTLGTEAFF. The CDR3 nucleotides read TGTGCCAGCAGCCTAGGAACGCTTGGCACTGAAGCTTTCTTT. This chain joins TRBV7-6 and TRBJ1-1; no clear D. Trimming stripped 5 bases from V and 4 bases from J, with 14 bases between. Germline loops: CDR1 SGHVS, CDR2 FNYEAQ. This CDR3 is 14 amino acids long.

The J gene is TRBJ2-1, the V gene TRBV5-1; D possibly matches TRBD1 or TRBD2 (6 bases each). This CDR3 contains 16 residues. Germline V gene sequence: CDR1 SGHRS, CDR2 YFSETQ. V was clipped by 0 bases and J by 4 bases, with 14 bases between them. The CDR3 sequence: CASSLGGGGLYNEQFF. The CDR3 DNA reads as TGCGCCAGCAGCTTGGGAGGTGGGGGGCTTTACAATGAGCAGTTCTTC.

A word on this clonotype: This may be a read error: a much more frequent sequence differs by one nucleotide. The chain carries TRBV18 and TRBJ2-5; 7 bases agree with TRBD1. CDR1 and CDR2 (germline): KGHSH, LQKENI. CDR3 length equals 16 residues. In nucleotides, the CDR3 is TGTGCCAACTCACCGCCTGACAGGGCTCGTACGGAGACCCAGTACTTC. Protein product: CANSPPDRARTETQYF.

Only a few counts were recorded for this clonotype. This rearrangement joins TRBV9 to TRBJ2-2, with D maybe TRBD1 (6 bases). The germline V gene has CDR1 SGDLS and CDR2 YYNGEE. The CDR3 is 15 amino acids. The ends were cut back, 0 bases at V and 6 bases at J, with 12 bases in the middle. The CDR3 region has the DNA TGTGCCAGCAGCGTAGGATCCGAGGGGGCCGGGGAGCTGTTTTTT. Its translation: CASSVGSEGAGELFF.

This clonotype was found a few times. The gene calls are TRBV7-2 and TRBJ2-1, with a weak D call TRBD2 (5 bases). The V end was cut by 3 bases, the J end by 2 bases, with 11 bases between. There are 15 residues in the CDR3. Germline values: CDR1 SGHTA, CDR2 FQGNSA. The CDR3 loop is CASSFSPGTYNEQFF. The CDR3 nucleotides are TGTGCCAGCAGCTTCTCCCCCGGGACCTACAATGAGCAGTTCTTC.

This clonotype was seen more than once but under ten times. V is TRBV5-4 and J is TRBJ2-7; TRBD1 or TRBD2 may be the D gene (5 bases each). The V gene's germline CDR1 is SGHNT and CDR2 YYREEE (reference sequence). V lost 6 bases to trimming and J lost 0 bases, with 16 bases between them. The CDR3 spans 15 residues. CDR3 bases: TGTGCCAGCACCCTAGCAGAGGGGAGCTCCTACGAGCAGTACTTC. Amino acid sequence: CASTLAEGSSYEQYF.

V and J are TRBV20-1 and TRBJ2-2; D call uncertain. Trimming removed 0 bases from V and 0 bases from J, with 11 bases in between. CDR3 length: 16 amino acids. Germline CDR1 DFQATT, CDR2 SNEGSKA (reference sequence). CDR3 residues: CSARDRLSPNTGELFF. CDR3 sequence (DNA): TGCAGTGCTAGAGATAGGCTGTCTCCGAACACCGGGGAGCTGTTTTTT.

A single count supports this clonotype. V gene TRBV20-1 combines with J gene TRBJ1-5; D is perhaps TRBD1 (5 bases). From germline, CDR1 is DFQATT and CDR2 SNEGSKA (reference sequence). This CDR3 is built from 13 residues. Trimming stripped 5 bases from V and 2 bases from J, with 10 bases between. The CDR3, as DNA: TGCAGTGCTGCCCAGGGAGGCAATCAGCCCCAGCATTTT. As protein: CSAAQGGNQPQHF.

This clonotype was recorded once. Here the CDR3 omits its conserved ending phenylalanine or tryptophan, so a read error is the likely source. It is unclear where the CDR3 begins or ends on the DNA, so no DNA is shown, and the CDR3 is as TCRdb lists it. The CDR3 is CASSAPVT. V gene TRBV5-1 combines with J gene TRBJ2-7; TRBD1, the D gene given by the table, was not confirmed from the DNA. A total of 8 residues make up the CDR3, ends included. Per germline, CDR1 SGHRS and CDR2 YFSETQ.

Judged by abundance, this clonotype is medium-sized. The chain has TRBV19 and TRBJ2-3, with D possibly matching TRBD2 (7 bases). Germline assignment: CDR1 LNHDA and CDR2 SQIVND (reference sequence). The V gene lost 6 bases and the J gene lost 3 bases, with 10 bases spanning the gap. The CDR3 covers 13 residues. As DNA, the CDR3 is TGTGCCAGTAGAAGGGGGGGTACAGATACGCAGTATTTT. It yields the protein CASRRGGTDTQYF. Based on the CDR3 plus reference TRBV19 and TRBJ2-3, the full variable domain is DGGITQSPKYLFRKEGQNVTLSCEQNLNHDAMYWYRQDPGQGLRLIYYSQIVNDFQKGDIAEGYSVSREKKESFPLTVTSAQKNPTAFYLCASRRGGTDTQYFGPGTRLTVL.

This clonotype was observed at least ten times. The J gene is TRBJ1-2, the V gene TRBV6-5; no reliable D call. V was pared by 4 bases and J by 3 bases, with 15 bases between. The CDR3 has 15 amino acids. Germline-derived CDR1 and CDR2 are MNHEY and SVGAGI. CDR3: CASSSWPPEDYGYTF. As DNA, the CDR3 is TGTGCCAGCAGTTCTTGGCCTCCGGAGGACTATGGCTACACCTTC.

The genes are TRBV20-1 and TRBJ2-1; TRBD2 is a possible D gene (5 bases). This CDR3 region has 13 residues. Looked up from germline, CDR1 is DFQATT and CDR2 is SNEGSKA (reference sequence). V gave up 3 bases and J gave up 3 bases, with 9 bases separating them. CDR3: CSASRGDYNEQFF. The CDR3 DNA reads as TGCAGTGCTAGCCGGGGAGACTACAATGAGCAGTTCTTC.